Shown below are 32 T cell receptor beta chains from a single sample sequenced in a study of cytomegalovirus exposure and HLA in healthy donors. Use of 60 Vbeta and 13 Jbeta primers characterized the PCR. Using immunoSEQ multiplex PCR, the repertoire was profiled, and TCRdb retains in-frame clones only, with some absent. This table holds around 64,000 clones, roughly 74% found once. What was sequenced was PBMCs. These receptors originate from a woman in her twenties or thirties in good health and CMV-seropositive.

V and J are TRBV6-6 and TRBJ1-1, with a possible D match to TRBD1 (6 bases). Germline V CDR1 and CDR2: MNHNY, SVGAGI (reference sequence). CDR3 length equals 14 residues. Trimming stripped 5 bases from V and 5 bases from J, with 15 bases between. CDR3 loop: CASSITPQGTEAFF. CDR3 bases: TGTGCCAGCAGTATTACTCCCCAGGGGACTGAAGCTTTCTTT.

This clone was detected a few times. This chain links TRBV6-5 with TRBJ1-1, with a tentative D call TRBD1 (5 bases). CDR1 MNHEY and CDR2 SVGAGI come from the germline V gene. V was cut by 3 bases and J by 2 bases, with 10 bases left in between. CDR3 length equals 14 residues. Here the CDR3 DNA reads TGTGCCAGCAGTTATCGGGGGATTAACACTGAAGCTTTCTTT. Residues: CASSYRGINTEAFF.

This rearrangement joins TRBV18 to TRBJ2-5; D possibly corresponds to TRBD2 (5 bases). The length of the CDR3 is 13 residues. Germline values: CDR1 KGHSH, CDR2 LQKENI. Trimming cost V 2 bases and J 3 bases, with 7 bases left between them. The CDR3 spells CASSPSGEETQYF. The CDR3 coding sequence is TGTGCCAGCTCACCAAGCGGAGAAGAGACCCAGTACTTC.

CDR3 residues: CAWSVETANQPQHF. The CDR3 DNA sequence: TGTGCCTGGAGTGTGGAGACAGCTAATCAGCCCCAGCATTTT. The rearrangement joins TRBV30 to TRBJ1-5, with D perhaps TRBD1 (5 bases). The length of the CDR3 is 14 residues. V dropped 0 bases and J dropped 4 bases, with 10 bases sitting between them. The germline CDR1 and CDR2 sequences are GTSNPN and SVGIG (reference sequence).

The CDR3 loop reads CASSLVRAASGYTF. DNA of the CDR3: TGTGCCAGCAGCTTAGTAAGGGCGGCTAGCGGCTACACCTTC. This sequence joins TRBV11-2 and TRBJ1-2; unclear D gene. Germline CDR1 and CDR2: SGHAT and FQNNGV. V lost 1 base to trimming and J lost 8 bases, with 14 bases between them. This CDR3 has 14 amino acids.

This rearrangement joins TRBV4-3 to TRBJ1-3; 9 nucleotides match TRBD1. Germline CDR1 is LGHNA and CDR2 is YSLEER. The CDR3 length is 17 residues. The trim removed 3 bases at V and 2 bases at J, leaving 8 bases unmatched. CDR3 residues: CASSHPSDRGPGNTIYF. The DNA of the CDR3 is TGCGCCAGCAGCCATCCATCGGACAGGGGCCCTGGAAACACCATATATTTT.

This clone showed up just once. The chain carries TRBV4-1 and TRBJ1-5; TRBD1 agrees at 7 bases. The germline gives CDR1 MGHRA, CDR2 YSYEKL. This CDR3 has 15 residues. V lost 5 bases, J lost 7 bases, and 11 bases stayed unmatched. CDR3 coding DNA: TGCGCCAGCAGCGAACGCCTGACAGGGTACCAGCCCCAGCATTTT. Protein sequence: CASSERLTGYQPQHF.

This chain uses TRBV19 with TRBJ1-2; possibly TRBD1 for D (5 bases). With 9 bases removed from V and 5 bases from J, the gap between germline ends came to 10 bases. Germline CDR1 reads LNHDA; CDR2 reads SQIVND (reference sequence). This CDR3 comprises 11 residues. CDR3 sequence: CARRRGYGYTF. CDR3 nucleotides: TGTGCCAGGAGGAGGGGTTATGGCTACACCTTC.

CDR3: CASSPIWGGDYEQYF. The CDR3 nucleotides are TGTGCCAGCAGCCCCATATGGGGGGGAGACTACGAGCAGTACTTC. This chain connects TRBV28 to TRBJ2-7; 7 bases are a match to TRBD2. The CDR3 extends over 15 amino acids. The ends lost 6 bases at V and 3 bases at J; junction bases unmatched: 11. In germline, CDR1 is MDHEN, CDR2 SYDVKM.

This clone was detected a few times. J is TRBJ2-7 and V is TRBV25-1; D may be TRBD2 (5 bases). The ends were cut back, 5 bases at V and 9 bases at J, with 20 bases in the middle. Germline CDR1 and CDR2: MGHDK and SYGVNS. The CDR3 loop spans 14 amino acids. The CDR3 is CASSPTMALEGQYF. The CDR3 DNA follows: TGTGCCAGCAGTCCGACGATGGCCCTCGAGGGGCAGTACTTC.

The V and J genes are TRBV30 and TRBJ1-1; D unresolved. V was pared by 2 bases and J by 1 base, with 8 bases between. Germline V lookup: CDR1 GTSNPN, CDR2 SVGIG (reference sequence). CDR3 length equals 13 residues. CDR3 region: CAWSWQKNTEAFF. The CDR3 DNA reads TGTGCCTGGAGTTGGCAGAAGAACACTGAAGCTTTCTTT.

J is TRBJ1-2 and V is TRBV5-4; D is unresolved. V dropped 4 bases and J dropped 0 bases, with 7 bases sitting between them. Germline V gene sequence: CDR1 SGHNT, CDR2 YYREEE (reference sequence). The CDR3 sequence is 13 residues long. The CDR3 protein is CASSVDSNYGYTF. In DNA, the CDR3 is TGTGCCAGCAGCGTCGACTCTAACTATGGCTACACCTTC.

This clone was observed a single time. The chain links TRBV7-9 to TRBJ2-1; maybe TRBD1 (6 bases). This CDR3 contains 14 residues. Germline V CDR1 and CDR2: SEHNR, FQNEAQ (reference sequence). In DNA, the CDR3 is TGTGCATTCAGGGGAAACAAAGACTACAATGAGCAGTTCTTC. It codes for CAFRGNKDYNEQFF.

V gene TRBV27 combines with J gene TRBJ1-1; D unresolved. V shed 3 bases and J shed 1 base, with 6 bases lying between them. Germline V lookup: CDR1 MNHEY, CDR2 SMNVEV (reference sequence). The CDR3 length is 13 residues. In nucleotides, the CDR3 is TGTGCCAGCAGTTTTGTCGGGAACACTGAAGCTTTCTTT. Protein product: CASSFVGNTEAFF.

This clone was detected a few times. The V call is TRBV5-1, the J call TRBJ1-4; 10 nucleotides match TRBD1. The length of the CDR3 is 14 residues. V dropped 0 bases and J dropped 10; count of bases not matched to a gene: 3. Germline CDR1 is SGHRS and CDR2 is YFSETQ. CDR3 nucleotides: TGCGCCAGCAGCTTGGAAGGACAGGGGGGAAAACTGTTTTTT. Protein product: CASSLEGQGGKLFF.

The rearrangement links TRBV7-6 to TRBJ2-1; a possible D gene is TRBD2 (6 bases). With 5 bases removed from V and 3 bases from J, the gap between germline ends came to 8 bases. CDR3 size: 13 residues. Germline V gene data show CDR1 as SGHVS and CDR2 as FNYEAQ. The CDR3, as DNA: TGTGCCAGCAGCCGGGACTTCTACAATGAGCAGTTCTTC. This codes for CASSRDFYNEQFF.

The chain recombines TRBV6-1 with TRBJ2-1, with TRBD2 as a possible D gene (5 bases). Germline CDR1 and CDR2: MNHNS and SASEGT. CDR3 length: 15 residues. V lost 5 bases and J 0 bases, leaving 11 bases between the germline ends. DNA of the CDR3: TGTGCCAGCAGTACTTGGGGAGACTCCTACAATGAGCAGTTCTTC. Its translation is CASSTWGDSYNEQFF.

In this sample, this clone turned up once. The rearrangement uses TRBV11-3 and TRBJ1-1, with D hard to call. Germline V CDR1 and CDR2: SGHNT, YENEEA. CDR3 length: 13 residues. Trimming left V 5 bases short and J 2 bases short, with 9 bases between. CDR3 coding DNA: TGTGCCAGCAGCAGACACGACAACACTGAAGCTTTCTTT. It codes for CASSRHDNTEAFF.

The rearrangement links TRBV11-2 to TRBJ2-3; 7 bases match TRBD1. The V gene's germline CDR1 is SGHAT and CDR2 FQNNGV. The J segment lost 4 bases and the V segment lost 1 base, leaving 2 bases of the junction unmatched. CDR3 length: 14 residues. The CDR3 nucleotides read TGTGCCAGCAGCTTAGTCCAGGGGGCAGATACGCAGTATTTT. Protein: CASSLVQGADTQYF.

The chain couples TRBV5-6 to TRBJ2-3; the match to TRBD2 covers 9 bases. There are 16 residues in the CDR3. The junction had 7 bases not matched to a gene; V was cut back by 0 bases and J by 5 bases. Germline CDR1 reads SGHDT; CDR2 reads YYEEEE. In DNA form, the CDR3 reads TGTGCCAGCAGCTTGGTACTAGCGGGTTCTGTAGATACGCAGTATTTT. This sequence encodes CASSLVLAGSVDTQYF. Based on the CDR3 plus reference TRBV5-6 and TRBJ2-3, the full variable domain is DAGVTQSPTHLIKTRGQQVTLRCSPKSGHDTVSWYQQALGQGPQFIFQYYEEEERQRGNFPDRFSGHQFPNYSSELNVNALLLGDSALYLCASSLVLAGSVDTQYFGPGTRLTVL.

This clone was counted between two and nine times. The rearrangement links TRBV5-1 to TRBJ1-3; possible D gene TRBD1, 5 bases. The V gene lost 5 bases and the J gene lost 3 bases, with 12 bases spanning the gap. Germline V gene lookup returns CDR1 SGHRS and CDR2 YFSETQ. The CDR3 consists of 14 residues. CDR3 DNA sequence: TGCGCCAGCAGTACGGGGGACGGTGGAAACACCATATATTTT. It specifies CASSTGDGGNTIYF.

The chain carries TRBV11-2 and TRBJ2-7, with 7 positions matching TRBD1. The junction had 9 bases not matched to a gene; V was cut back by 5 bases and J by 2 bases. Germline V gene lookup returns CDR1 SGHAT and CDR2 FQNNGV. The CDR3 is 15 amino acids. CDR3: CASSPTTGITYEQYF. The CDR3 nucleotides are TGTGCCAGCAGCCCGACGACAGGGATCACCTACGAGCAGTACTTC. The whole variable domain, filled in from reference TRBV11-2 and TRBJ2-7, reads EAGVAQSPRYKIIEKRQSVAFWCNPISGHATLYWYQQILGQGPKLLIQFQNNGVVDDSQLPKDRFSAERLKGVDSTLKIQPAKLEDSAVYLCASSPTTGITYEQYFGPGTRLTVT.

This chain joins TRBV6-5 and TRBJ1-1, with 8 bases identical to TRBD1. V gave up 2 bases and J gave up 5 bases; unmatched junction bases: 4. The CDR3 spans 14 residues. From germline, CDR1 is MNHEY and CDR2 SVGAGI. DNA of the CDR3: TGTGCCAGCAGTTACCGGGACAGGCCGACTGAAGCTTTCTTT. Translating it yields CASSYRDRPTEAFF.

The CDR3 protein is CASTLDNYEQYF. The CDR3 bases are TGTGCCAGCACCCTGGACAACTACGAGCAGTACTTC. This chain links TRBV6-1 with TRBJ2-7, with a weak D call TRBD1 (5 bases). V lost 7 bases and J 3 bases, leaving 10 bases between the germline ends. This CDR3 spans 12 amino acids. The germline V gene encodes CDR1 MNHNS and CDR2 SASEGT.

This sequence joins TRBV7-6 and TRBJ2-1; D possibly corresponds to TRBD2 (7 bases). The germline V and J ends were trimmed by 2 bases and 9 bases, with 14 bases remaining between them. This CDR3 spans 14 amino acids. In germline, CDR1 is SGHVS, CDR2 FNYEAQ. As DNA, the CDR3 is TGTGCCAGCAGCTTAAGGGGGGGGGCCTTTGAGCAGTTCTTC. It codes for CASSLRGGAFEQFF.

The chain joins TRBV30 to TRBJ1-3; no clear D. The V end lost 3 bases, the J end lost 0 bases, and 9 bases lay between the germline ends. This CDR3 has 14 residues. CDR1 and CDR2 (germline): GTSNPN, SVGIG (reference sequence). CDR3 sequence (DNA): TGTGCCTGGAGCGTGAGTTACTCTGGAAACACCATATATTTT. Residues: CAWSVSYSGNTIYF.

The chain is built from TRBV20-1 and TRBJ2-3; D is ambiguous. The CDR3 has 11 residues. From germline, CDR1 is DFQATT and CDR2 SNEGSKA (reference sequence). Written as DNA, the CDR3 is TGCAGACCTGGAAGCGTAGATACGCAGTATTTT. This codes for CRPGSVDTQYF.

The V and J genes are TRBV2 and TRBJ1-2; D is perhaps TRBD1 (6 bases). From germline, CDR1 is SNHLY and CDR2 FYNNEI. V lost 3 bases and J lost 4, with 15 bases in between. The CDR3 loop spans 15 amino acids. The CDR3 loop reads CASSEDRTEPYGYTF. The CDR3 DNA is TGTGCCAGCAGTGAGGACCGGACAGAGCCCTATGGCTACACCTTC.

The chain employs TRBV4-1 and TRBJ2-7, with D possibly being TRBD2 (5 bases). Germline CDR1 MGHRA, CDR2 YSYEKL. Trimming took 5 bases from V and 3 from J, leaving 14 bases between them. CDR3 length: 14 residues. The CDR3 here is CASSSTGRSYEQYF. DNA of the CDR3: TGCGCCAGCAGCTCGACGGGGAGAAGCTACGAGCAGTACTTC.

The rearrangement links TRBV2 to TRBJ2-7; 10 bases map to TRBD2. After removal of 7 bases from V and 7 bases from J, the junction contained 7 bases not matched to a gene. CDR1 and CDR2 (germline): SNHLY, FYNNEI. CDR3 length: 13 amino acids. CDR3 amino acids: CASKREGPQEQYF. The CDR3 nucleotides read TGTGCCAGCAAGCGGGAGGGCCCTCAAGAGCAGTACTTC.

V gene TRBV30 combines with J gene TRBJ1-5; a possible D gene is TRBD1 (5 bases). Trimming took off 3 bases at V and 6 bases at J, with 15 bases between the two ends. The germline V gene encodes CDR1 GTSNPN and CDR2 SVGIG (reference sequence). There are 14 residues in the CDR3. CDR3 sequence reads: CAWSFDSSAQPQHF. The CDR3 nucleotides read TGTGCCTGGAGCTTTGACAGTTCCGCTCAGCCCCAGCATTTT.

This chain joins TRBV29-1 and TRBJ2-5, with D possibly being TRBD2 (6 bases). CDR1 and CDR2 (germline): SQVTM, ANQGSEA. There are 13 residues in the CDR3. Trimming shortened V by 7 bases and J by 3 bases, and 15 bases separated the two germline ends. Written as DNA, the CDR3 is TGCAGCGCCAGAGGGACTTTTAAAGAGACCCAGTACTTC. This sequence encodes CSARGTFKETQYF.